The 8 T cell receptor beta chains in this list originate from one sample, sequenced in a study of blood T cell repertoires in COVID-19. The method was immunoSEQ multiplex PCR; TCRdb's version includes in-frame clones alone and lacks a portion of them. This table holds approximately 390,000 clones, roughly 87% found once. Material for sequencing was PBMCs or T cells enriched from blood (not recorded which). These receptors originate from a woman aged 40-49 years with acute COVID-19.

The chain employs TRBV4-1 and TRBJ2-7, with D possibly being TRBD2 (5 bases). V shed 0 bases and J shed 2 bases, with 11 bases lying between them. The CDR3 runs 15 residues. Germline assignment: CDR1 MGHRA and CDR2 YSYEKL. The CDR3 sequence: CASSQDSGVAYEQYF. The CDR3 nucleotides read TGCGCCAGCAGCCAAGATTCCGGGGTAGCCTACGAGCAGTACTTC.

The chain has TRBV9 and TRBJ2-1; the D gene is possibly TRBD1 (5 bases). The CDR3 is 14 amino acids. The V gene's germline CDR1 is SGDLS and CDR2 YYNGEE. The V end lost 4 bases, the J end lost 4 bases, and 12 bases lay between the germline ends. CDR3 region: CASSPPDKYNEQFF. CDR3 sequence (DNA): TGTGCCAGCAGCCCGCCGGACAAGTACAATGAGCAGTTCTTC.

The chain joins TRBV30 to TRBJ2-7, with TRBD2 matching 7 bases. From germline, CDR1 is GTSNPN and CDR2 SVGIG (reference sequence). Losses at the gene ends were 1 base for V and 2 bases for J; bases not matched to a gene: 2. This CDR3 is built from 13 residues. The CDR3 region is CAWSAGGTYEQYF. CDR3 in DNA: TGTGCCTGGAGTGCCGGGGGGACCTACGAGCAGTACTTC.

CDR3: CASRTGSSSGNTIYF. DNA for the CDR3: TGTGCCAGCAGAACCGGGTCTAGCTCTGGAAACACCATATATTTT. This rearrangement joins TRBV2 to TRBJ1-3; D uncertain. V lost 6 bases and J lost 0, with 12 bases in between. The germline V gene encodes CDR1 SNHLY and CDR2 FYNNEI. The CDR3 totals 15 residues. The full variable domain, completed using reference TRBV2 and TRBJ1-3, is EPEVTQTPSHQVTQMGQEVILRCVPISNHLYFYWYRQILGQKVEFLVSFYNNEISEKSEIFDDQFSVERPDGSNFTLKIRSTKLEDSAMYFCASRTGSSSGNTIYFGEGSWLTVV.

The chain uses TRBV10-1 and TRBJ1-5; 8 bases fit TRBD1. V lost 5 bases to trimming and J lost 7 bases; unmatched junction nucleotides: 7. This CDR3 has 14 amino acids. The germline gives CDR1 WNHNN, CDR2 SYGVQD (reference sequence). CDR3 residues: CASSKDRAQQPQHF. CDR3 sequence (DNA): TGCGCCAGCAGTAAGGACAGGGCGCAACAGCCCCAGCATTTT.

The J gene is TRBJ2-7, the V gene TRBV29-1; tentative D call: TRBD2 (5 bases). The germline V gene encodes CDR1 SQVTM and CDR2 ANQGSEA. V lost 1 base, J lost 6 bases, and 13 bases lay in between. The CDR3 covers 13 residues. Written as DNA, the CDR3 is TGCAGCGTTGAAGTAAATGCCGGAGGCGAGCAGTACTTC. Its protein is CSVEVNAGGEQYF.

This chain connects TRBV3-1 (or the pseudogene TRBV3-2) to TRBJ2-3; 8 bases agree with TRBD2. V lost 3 bases, J lost 2 bases, and 4 bases stayed unmatched. The CDR3 covers 15 residues. Germline V gene sequence: CDR1 LGHDT, CDR2 YNNKEL (reference sequence). The CDR3: CASSQSAGATDTQYF. The DNA of the CDR3 is TGTGCCAGCAGCCAGTCAGCGGGGGCCACAGATACGCAGTATTTT.

The rearrangement uses TRBV7-8 and TRBJ2-7; 12 bases agree with TRBD2. Trimming cost V 2 bases and J 4 bases; bases outside gene matches: 6. Germline assignment: CDR1 SGHVS and CDR2 FQNEAQ. CDR3 length equals 16 residues. The CDR3 nucleotides are TGTGCCAGCAGCTTAATAACTAGCGGGGGGAATTACGAGCAGTACTTC. This translates into CASSLITSGGNYEQYF.